The entry that follows covers one T cell receptor (beta chain) sequence. With random hexamers, about 0.5 to 1 ug RNA was reverse transcribed. From the immunoSEQ multiplex PCR reads, TCRdb called clonotypes with MiXCR, one entry per CDR3 protein. The sample records some 150,000 distinct CDR3 sequences, approximately 93% being singletons. The data are from a study of CD8 T cells in Susac syndrome. Germline V lookup: CDR1 SEHNR, CDR2 FQNEAQ (reference sequence). Trimming cost V 2 bases and J 3 bases, with 13 bases left between them. CDR3 length: 15 residues. TEMRA cells were FACS-enriched and CD8+ and CD4+ T cells negatively isolated.

The sequencing sample was made of CD4+ T cells from PBMCs. The TCR sequence derives from a human donor in good health. The rearrangement joins TRBV7-9 to TRBJ2-5; TRBD1 is a possible D gene (7 bases). The CDR3 protein is CASSLRGGTEETQYF. Written as DNA, the CDR3 is TGTGCCAGCAGCTTAAGGGGCGGGACAGAAGAGACCCAGTACTTC.